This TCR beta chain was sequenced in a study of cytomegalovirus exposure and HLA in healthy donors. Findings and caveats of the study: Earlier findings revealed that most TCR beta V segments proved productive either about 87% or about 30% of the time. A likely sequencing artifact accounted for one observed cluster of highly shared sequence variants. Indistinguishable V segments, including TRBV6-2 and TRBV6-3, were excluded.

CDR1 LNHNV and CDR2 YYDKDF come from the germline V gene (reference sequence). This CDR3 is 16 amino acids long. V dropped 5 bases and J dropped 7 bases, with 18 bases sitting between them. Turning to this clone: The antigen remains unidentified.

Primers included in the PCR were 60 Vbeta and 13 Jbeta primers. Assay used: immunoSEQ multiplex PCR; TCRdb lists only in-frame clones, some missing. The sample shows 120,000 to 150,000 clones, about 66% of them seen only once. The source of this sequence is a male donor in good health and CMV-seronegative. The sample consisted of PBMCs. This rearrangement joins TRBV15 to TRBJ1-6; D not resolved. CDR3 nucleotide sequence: TGTGCCACCAGCCGGAGGTTGCGGTTTGGCAATTCACCCCTCCACTTT. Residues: CATSRRLRFGNSPLHF.